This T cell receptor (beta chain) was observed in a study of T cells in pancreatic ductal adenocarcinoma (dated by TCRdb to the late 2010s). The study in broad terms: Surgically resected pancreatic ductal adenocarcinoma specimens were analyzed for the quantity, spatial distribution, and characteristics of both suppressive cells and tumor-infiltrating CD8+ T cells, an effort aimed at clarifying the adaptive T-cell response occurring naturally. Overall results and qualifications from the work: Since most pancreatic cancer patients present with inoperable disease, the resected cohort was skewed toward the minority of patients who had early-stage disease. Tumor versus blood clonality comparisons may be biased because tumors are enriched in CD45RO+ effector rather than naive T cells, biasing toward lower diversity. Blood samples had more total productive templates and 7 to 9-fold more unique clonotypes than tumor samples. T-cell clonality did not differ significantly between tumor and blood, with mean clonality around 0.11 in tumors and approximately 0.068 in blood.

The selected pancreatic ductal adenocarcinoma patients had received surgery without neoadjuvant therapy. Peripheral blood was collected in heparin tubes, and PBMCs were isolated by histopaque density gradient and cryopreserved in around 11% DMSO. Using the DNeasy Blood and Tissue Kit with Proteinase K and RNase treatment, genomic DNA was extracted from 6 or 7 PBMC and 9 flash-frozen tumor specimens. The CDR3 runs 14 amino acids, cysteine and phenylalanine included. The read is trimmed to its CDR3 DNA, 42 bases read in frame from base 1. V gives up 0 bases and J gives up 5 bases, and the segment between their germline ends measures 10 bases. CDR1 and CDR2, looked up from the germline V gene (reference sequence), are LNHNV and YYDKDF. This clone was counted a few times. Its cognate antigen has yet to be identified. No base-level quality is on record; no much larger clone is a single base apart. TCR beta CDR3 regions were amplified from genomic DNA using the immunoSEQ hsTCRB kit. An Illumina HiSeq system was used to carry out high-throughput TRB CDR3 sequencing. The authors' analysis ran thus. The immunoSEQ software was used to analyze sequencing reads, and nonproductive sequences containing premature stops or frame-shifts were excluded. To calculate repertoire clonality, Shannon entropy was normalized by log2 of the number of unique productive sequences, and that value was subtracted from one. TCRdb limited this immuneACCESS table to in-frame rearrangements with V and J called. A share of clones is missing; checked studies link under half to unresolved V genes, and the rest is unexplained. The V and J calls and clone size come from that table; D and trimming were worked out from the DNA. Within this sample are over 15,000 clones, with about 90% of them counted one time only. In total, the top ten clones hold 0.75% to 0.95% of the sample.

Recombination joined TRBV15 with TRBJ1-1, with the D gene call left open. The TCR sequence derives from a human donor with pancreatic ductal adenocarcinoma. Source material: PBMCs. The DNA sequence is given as TGTGCCACCAGCAGAGATCCGAGATCTACTGAAGCTTTCTTT. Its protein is CATSRDPRSTEAFF.